The T cell receptor (beta chain) under discussion was sequenced for a study of cytomegalovirus exposure and HLA in healthy donors. Study-wide results and limits: Prior analysis indicated that the majority of TCR beta V segments exhibited productivity approximately 87% or approximately 30% of the time.

About this clone: Its matching antigen is unknown.

The CDR3 runs 15 residues. Trimming removed 0 bases from V and 2 bases from J, with 8 bases in between. Germline V gene sequence: CDR1 MGHRA, CDR2 YSYEKL. Primers: 60 Vbeta forward and 13 Jbeta reverse. Assay: immunoSEQ multiplex PCR; the TCRdb copy retains only in-frame clones and omits some. Of roughly 170,000 clones in the sample, around 81% were seen once. The clonotype comes from a woman aged 25 to 45 in good health and CMV-seronegative. The sequenced sample was PBMCs. This rearrangement joins TRBV4-1 to TRBJ1-5; D not resolved. The CDR3 DNA is TGCGCCAGCAGCCAAGATATGGCAGGCAATCAGCCCCAGCATTTT. Translated, it gives CASSQDMAGNQPQHF.